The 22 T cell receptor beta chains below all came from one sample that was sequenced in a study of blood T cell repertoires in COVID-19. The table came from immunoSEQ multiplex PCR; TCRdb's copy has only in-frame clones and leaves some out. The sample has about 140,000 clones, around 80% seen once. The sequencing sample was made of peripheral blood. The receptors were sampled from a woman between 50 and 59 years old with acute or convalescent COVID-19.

This CDR3 reads CASSRTDSSYEQYF. CDR3 bases: TGTGCCAGCAGCCGTACTGACAGCTCCTACGAGCAGTACTTC. V is TRBV11-1 and J is TRBJ2-7; D is perhaps TRBD1 (5 bases). The CDR3 runs to 14 residues. Looked up from germline, CDR1 is SGHAT and CDR2 is FQDESV (reference sequence). V was clipped by 5 bases and J by 0 bases, with 11 bases between them.

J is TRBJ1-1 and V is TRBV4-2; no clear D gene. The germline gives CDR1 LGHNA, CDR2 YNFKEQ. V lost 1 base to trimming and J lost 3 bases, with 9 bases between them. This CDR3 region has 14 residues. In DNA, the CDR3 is TGTGCCAGCAGCCAAGCACGGACTGACACTGAAGCTTTCTTT. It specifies CASSQARTDTEAFF.

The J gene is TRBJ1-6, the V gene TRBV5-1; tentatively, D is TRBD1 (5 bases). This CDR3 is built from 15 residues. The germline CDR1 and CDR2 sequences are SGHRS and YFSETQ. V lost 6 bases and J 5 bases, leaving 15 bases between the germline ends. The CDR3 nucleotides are TGCGCCAGCAAAACGGGACTGTGGGATAATTCACCCCTCCACTTT. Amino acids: CASKTGLWDNSPLHF. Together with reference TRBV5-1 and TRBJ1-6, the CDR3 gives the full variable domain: KAGVTQTPRYLIKTRGQQVTLSCSPISGHRSVSWYQQTPGQGLQFLFEYFSETQRNKGNFPGRFSGRQFSNSRSEMNVSTLELGDSALYLCASKTGLWDNSPLHFGNGTRLTVT.

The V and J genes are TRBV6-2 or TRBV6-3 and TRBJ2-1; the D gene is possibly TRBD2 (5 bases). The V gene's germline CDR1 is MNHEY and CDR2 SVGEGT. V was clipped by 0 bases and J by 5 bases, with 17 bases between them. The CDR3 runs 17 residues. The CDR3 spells CASSYSSGGEWHNEQFF. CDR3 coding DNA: TGTGCCAGCAGTTACTCGAGCGGAGGCGAGTGGCACAATGAGCAGTTCTTC.

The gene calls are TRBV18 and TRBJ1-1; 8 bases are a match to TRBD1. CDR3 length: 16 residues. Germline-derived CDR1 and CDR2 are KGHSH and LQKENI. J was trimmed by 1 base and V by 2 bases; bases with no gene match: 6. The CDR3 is CASSPKDGTGNTEAFF. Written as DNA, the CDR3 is TGTGCCAGCTCACCAAAAGACGGGACAGGGAACACTGAAGCTTTCTTT.

The CDR3 sequence: CASSSGHLNQPQHF. The CDR3 nucleotides read TGTGCCAGCAGCTCGGGACACCTCAATCAGCCCCAGCATTTT. V gene TRBV9 combines with J gene TRBJ1-5; D may be TRBD1 (6 bases). The length of the CDR3 is 14 residues. CDR1 and CDR2 (germline): SGDLS, YYNGEE. V dropped 4 bases and J dropped 3 bases, with 11 bases sitting between them.

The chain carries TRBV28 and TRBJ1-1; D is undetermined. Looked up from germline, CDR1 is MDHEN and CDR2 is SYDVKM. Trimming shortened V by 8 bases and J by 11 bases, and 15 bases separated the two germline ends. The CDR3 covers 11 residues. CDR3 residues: CASYGPRRAFF. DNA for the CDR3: TGTGCCAGCTACGGACCCCGGAGGGCTTTCTTT.

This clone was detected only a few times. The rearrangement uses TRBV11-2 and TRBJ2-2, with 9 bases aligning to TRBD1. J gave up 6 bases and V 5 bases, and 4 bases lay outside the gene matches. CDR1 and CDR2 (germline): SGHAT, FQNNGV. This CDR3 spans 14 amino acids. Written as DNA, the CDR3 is TGTGCCAGCAGCCTACAGGGGGCATCCGGGGAGCTGTTTTTT. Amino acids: CASSLQGASGELFF.

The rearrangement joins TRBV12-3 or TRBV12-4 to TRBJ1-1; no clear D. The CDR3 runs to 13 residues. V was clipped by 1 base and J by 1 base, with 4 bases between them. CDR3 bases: TGTGCCAGCAGTTTAGGCGGGAACACTGAAGCTTTCTTT. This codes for CASSLGGNTEAFF.

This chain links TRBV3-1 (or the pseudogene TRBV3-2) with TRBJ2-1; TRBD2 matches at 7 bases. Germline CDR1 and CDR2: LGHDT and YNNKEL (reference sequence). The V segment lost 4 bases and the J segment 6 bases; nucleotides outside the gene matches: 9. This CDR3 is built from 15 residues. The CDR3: CASSLLRTRVNEQFF. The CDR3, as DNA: TGTGCCAGCAGCCTTCTGAGGACTAGGGTCAATGAGCAGTTCTTC.

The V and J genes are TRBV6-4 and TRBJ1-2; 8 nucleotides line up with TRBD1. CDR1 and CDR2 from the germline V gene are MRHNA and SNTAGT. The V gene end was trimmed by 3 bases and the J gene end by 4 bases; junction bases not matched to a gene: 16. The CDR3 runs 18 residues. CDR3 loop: CASSDSRDRMRSFYGYTF. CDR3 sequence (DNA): TGTGCCAGCAGTGATTCCCGGGACAGGATGAGGTCTTTCTATGGCTACACCTTC.

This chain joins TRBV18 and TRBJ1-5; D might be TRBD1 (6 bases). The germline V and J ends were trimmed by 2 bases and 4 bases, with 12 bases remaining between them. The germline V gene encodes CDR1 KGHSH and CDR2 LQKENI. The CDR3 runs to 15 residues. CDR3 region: CASSPDTGQNQPQHF. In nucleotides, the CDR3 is TGTGCCAGCTCACCAGACACAGGGCAAAATCAGCCCCAGCATTTT.

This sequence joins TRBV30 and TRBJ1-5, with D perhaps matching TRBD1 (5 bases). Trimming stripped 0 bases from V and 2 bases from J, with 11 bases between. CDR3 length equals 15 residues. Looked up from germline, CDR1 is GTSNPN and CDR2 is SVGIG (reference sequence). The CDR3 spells CAWSVGGGGNQPQHF. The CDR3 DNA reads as TGTGCCTGGAGTGTGGGTGGAGGGGGCAATCAGCCCCAGCATTTT.

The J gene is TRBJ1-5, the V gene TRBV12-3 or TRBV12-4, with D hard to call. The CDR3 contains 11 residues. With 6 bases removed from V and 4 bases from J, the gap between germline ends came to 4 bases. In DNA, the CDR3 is TGTGCCAGCAGCCAAAATCAGCCCCAGCATTTT. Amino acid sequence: CASSQNQPQHF.

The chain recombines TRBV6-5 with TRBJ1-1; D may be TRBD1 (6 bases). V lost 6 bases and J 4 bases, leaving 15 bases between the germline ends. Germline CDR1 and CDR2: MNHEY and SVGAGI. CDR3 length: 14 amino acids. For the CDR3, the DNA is TGTGCCAGCAGACGACAGGTTTTTAGCACTGAAGCTTTCTTT. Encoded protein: CASRRQVFSTEAFF.

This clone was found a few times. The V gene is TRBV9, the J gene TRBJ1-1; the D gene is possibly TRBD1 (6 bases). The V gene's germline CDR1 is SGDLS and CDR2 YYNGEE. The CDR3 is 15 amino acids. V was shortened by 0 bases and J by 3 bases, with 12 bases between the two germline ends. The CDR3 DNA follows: TGTGCCAGCAGCGTAGAGCTAGGGGGGGACACTGAAGCTTTCTTT. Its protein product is CASSVELGGDTEAFF.

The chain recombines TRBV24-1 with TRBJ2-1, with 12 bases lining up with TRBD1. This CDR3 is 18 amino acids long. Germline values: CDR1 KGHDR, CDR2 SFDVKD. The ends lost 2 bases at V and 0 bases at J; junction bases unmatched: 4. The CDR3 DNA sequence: TGTGCCACCAGTGATTCGGGGACAGGGGGCGGCTCCTACAATGAGCAGTTCTTC. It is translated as CATSDSGTGGGSYNEQFF.

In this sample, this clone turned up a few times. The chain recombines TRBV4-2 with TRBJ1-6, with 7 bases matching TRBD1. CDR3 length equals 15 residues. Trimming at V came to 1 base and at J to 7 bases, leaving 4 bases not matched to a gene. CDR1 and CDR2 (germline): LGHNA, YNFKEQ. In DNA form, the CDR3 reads TGTGCCAGCAGCCAAGGACAGGGAAGGAATTCACCCCTCCACTTT. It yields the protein CASSQGQGRNSPLHF.

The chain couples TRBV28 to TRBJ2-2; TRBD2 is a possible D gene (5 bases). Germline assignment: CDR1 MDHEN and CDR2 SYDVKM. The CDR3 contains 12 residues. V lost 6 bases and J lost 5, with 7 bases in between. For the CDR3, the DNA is TGTGCCAGCAGGGAGCGGACCGGGGAGCTGTTTTTT. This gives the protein CASRERTGELFF.

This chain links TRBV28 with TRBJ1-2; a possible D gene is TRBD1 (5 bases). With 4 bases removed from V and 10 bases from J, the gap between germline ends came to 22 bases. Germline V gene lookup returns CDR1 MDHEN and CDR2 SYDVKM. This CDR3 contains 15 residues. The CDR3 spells CASSSPGTAGGVYTF. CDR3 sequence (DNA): TGTGCCAGCAGTTCCCCAGGCACGGCCGGAGGGGTCTACACCTTC.

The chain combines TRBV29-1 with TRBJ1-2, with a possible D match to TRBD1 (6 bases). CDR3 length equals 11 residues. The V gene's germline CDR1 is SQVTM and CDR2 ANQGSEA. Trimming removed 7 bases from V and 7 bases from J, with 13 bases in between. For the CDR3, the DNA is TGCAGCGGAGGGGGAGGGTCTGGCTACACCTTC. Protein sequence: CSGGGGSGYTF.

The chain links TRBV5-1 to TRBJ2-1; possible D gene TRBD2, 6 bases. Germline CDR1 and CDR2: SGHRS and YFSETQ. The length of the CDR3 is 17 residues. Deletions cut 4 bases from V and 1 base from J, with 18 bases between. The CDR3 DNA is TGCGCCAGCAGCACCGACGGGGGTACAAGTTCCTACAATGAGCAGTTCTTC. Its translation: CASSTDGGTSSYNEQFF. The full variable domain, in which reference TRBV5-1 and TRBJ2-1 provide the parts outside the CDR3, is KAGVTQTPRYLIKTRGQQVTLSCSPISGHRSVSWYQQTPGQGLQFLFEYFSETQRNKGNFPGRFSGRQFSNSRSEMNVSTLELGDSALYLCASSTDGGTSSYNEQFFGPGTRLTVL.